The clone carrying this TCR beta chain was recorded only once. The antigen remains undetermined. V dropped 2 bases and J dropped 4 bases, with 14 bases sitting between them. The CDR3 runs to 14 residues. CDR1 and CDR2 from the germline V gene are DFQATT and SNEGSKA (reference sequence). The data were obtained in a study of post-analysis software for immune sequencing data. Unique molecular identifiers were present in the TCR beta cDNA libraries. TCRdb used MiXCR to reprocess the PCR reads, holding one entry per CDR3 protein. The sample lists about 430,000 distinct CDR3 sequences, about 39% seen once, with less than 10% in the top ten. Findings of the study overall: Four to six TRBV segments were more frequent in patients than controls; TRBV5-6, TRBV5-1 and TRBV20-1 belonged to this group.

The receptor was isolated from a girl aged 2-10 years with multiple sclerosis. The rearrangement joins TRBV20-1 to TRBJ1-1; weak D call: TRBD1 (6 bases). The specimen sequenced was blood. The CDR3 region has the DNA TGCAGTGCTAGAAGGCAGGGGTCCGTCACTGAAGCTTTCTTT. Translation gives CSARRQGSVTEAFF.